The next 11 T cell receptor beta chains were all read from a single sample in a study of breast tumors, draining lymph nodes, adjacent tissues. A single record per CDR3 protein comes from TCRdb applying MiXCR to the multiplex PCR reads. This table has some 120,000 distinct CDR3 sequences, around 21% appearing once. Samples came from axillary lymph nodes draining the breast cancer. The specimen sequenced was axillary lymph node tissue. These receptors were obtained from a female donor with breast cancer. Some clones in this sample may be carry-over from other donors' samples.

This clonotype was found many times. This chain links TRBV9 with TRBJ2-2; 11 positions agree with TRBD1. Looked up from germline, CDR1 is SGDLS and CDR2 is YYNGEE. The CDR3 runs to 18 residues. Trimming at V came to 7 bases and at J to 3 bases, leaving 14 bases not matched to a gene. The chain's CDR3 is CASGTGTGGNMDTGELFF. In nucleotides, the CDR3 is TGTGCCAGCGGGACCGGGACAGGGGGAAATATGGACACCGGGGAGCTGTTTTTT.

This clonotype was observed at least ten times. The CDR3 coding sequence is TGTGCCATCAGTGAGTCCCTAGCGGGTAACACCGGGGAGCTGTTTTTT. The encoded protein is CAISESLAGNTGELFF. The V and J genes are TRBV10-3 and TRBJ2-2, with 8 bases that match TRBD2. Germline CDR1 is ENHRY and CDR2 is SYGVKD. After removal of 0 bases from V and 2 bases from J, the junction contained 2 bases not matched to a gene. The CDR3 has 16 amino acids.

This clonotype was counted between two and nine times. The V and J genes are TRBV7-8 and TRBJ2-2, with 11 bases matching TRBD2. There are 16 residues in the CDR3. V lost 4 bases, J lost 2 bases, and 3 bases stayed unmatched. Germline values: CDR1 SGHVS, CDR2 FQNEAQ. Written as DNA, the CDR3 is TGTGCCAGCAGCTCTGGGACTAGCGGTAACACCGGGGAGCTGTTTTTT. It yields the protein CASSSGTSGNTGELFF.

The chain links TRBV5-1 to TRBJ2-5; 10 nucleotides align to TRBD2. CDR1 and CDR2 (germline): SGHRS, YFSETQ. The CDR3 covers 20 residues. V lost 3 bases, J lost 5 bases, and 22 bases stayed unmatched. As DNA, the CDR3 is TGCGCCAGCAGCTCTCCAACTGCTCGTAAAAGCGGGAGGGCCCACGAGACCCAGTACTTC. It is translated as CASSSPTARKSGRAHETQYF.

Turning to this clonotype: A clone one base away is much larger, so this may be a read error. V usage is TRBV6-1 and J usage is TRBJ1-4; possibly TRBD1 for D (6 bases). Trimming stripped 3 bases from V and 9 bases from J, with 17 bases between. The CDR3 covers 15 residues. Germline-derived CDR1 and CDR2 are MNHNS and SASEGT. Here the CDR3 DNA reads TGTGCCAGCAGTGATTTAGGGGGGGCGGATAAAAAACTGTTTTTT. The encoded protein is CASSDLGGADKKLFF.

The V call is TRBV28, the J call TRBJ1-3, with TRBD1 matching 7 bases. The CDR3 runs to 15 residues. Looked up from germline, CDR1 is MDHEN and CDR2 is SYDVKM. Trimming at V came to 4 bases and at J to 2 bases, leaving 5 bases not matched to a gene. The CDR3 region has the DNA TGTGCCAGCAGTTCCCTCAGGGGGACTGGAAACACCATATATTTT. It encodes CASSSLRGTGNTIYF.

This clonotype was observed many times. CDR3 sequence: CAISESGGGGYTF. In DNA, the CDR3 is TGTGCCATCAGTGAGTCAGGGGGAGGTGGCTACACCTTC. The V call is TRBV10-3, the J call TRBJ1-2; D is perhaps TRBD1 (6 bases). Trimming took off 0 bases at V and 7 bases at J, with 9 bases between the two ends. From germline, CDR1 is ENHRY and CDR2 SYGVKD. The CDR3 is 13 residues long.

At least ten counts were recorded for this clonotype. The chain couples TRBV7-3 to TRBJ2-5; either TRBD1 or TRBD2 may supply D (5 bases each). The V end lost 2 bases, the J end lost 5 bases, and 12 bases lay between the germline ends. The CDR3 length is 14 residues. Germline values: CDR1 SGHTA, CDR2 FQGTGA. In DNA, the CDR3 is TGTGCCAGCAGCTTACTGGGGGTCGGCGAGACCCAGTACTTC. It is translated as CASSLLGVGETQYF.

This clonotype was seen many times. This chain links TRBV5-5 with TRBJ2-7; D may be TRBD2 (6 bases). Germline-derived CDR1 and CDR2 are SGHKS and YYEKEE (reference sequence). Deletions cut 5 bases from V and 4 bases from J, with 16 bases between. The CDR3 loop spans 14 amino acids. The CDR3 here is CASSSGPGGYEQYF. DNA for the CDR3: TGTGCCAGCAGTTCCGGGCCCGGGGGATACGAGCAGTACTTC. Full variable domain (missing parts from reference TRBV5-5 and TRBJ2-7): DAGVTQSPTHLIKTRGQQVTLRCSPISGHKSVSWYQQVLGQGPQFIFQYYEKEERGRGNFPDRFSARQFPNYSSELNVNALLLGDSALYLCASSSGPGGYEQYFGPGTRLTVT.

Of note for this clonotype: This may come from a read error, since a much larger clone is one base off. The chain joins TRBV6-1 to TRBJ2-7, with 9 bases fitting TRBD1. From germline, CDR1 is MNHNS and CDR2 SASEGT. The CDR3 extends over 15 amino acids. CDR3 sequence: CASSKAGQGTYEQYF. The CDR3, as DNA: TGTGCCAGCAGTAAAGCGGGACAGGGCACCTACGAGCAGTACTTC.

This clonotype was observed a few times. V and J are TRBV5-4 and TRBJ1-2, with no clear D. Deletions cut 5 bases from V and 4 bases from J, with 18 bases between. This CDR3 region has 15 residues. Looked up from germline, CDR1 is SGHNT and CDR2 is YYREEE (reference sequence). DNA for the CDR3: TGTGCCAGCAGTCTTCCCCTCGGAGAGGGCTATGGCTACACCTTC. Protein product: CASSLPLGEGYGYTF.